This TCR beta chain was sequenced during a study of T cell responses to AZD1222 COVID-19 vaccine. Worth noting for this clone: The antigen remains unidentified.

Trimming took off 0 bases at V and 4 bases at J, with 22 bases between the two ends. The germline V gene encodes CDR1 LGHNT and CDR2 FRNRAP. The CDR3 runs to 19 residues. Sequencing used immunoSEQ multiplex PCR; TCRdb keeps in-frame clones, though not all of them. The sample gives about 160,000 clones, approximately 94% of which show up once; 0.95% to 1.5% is in the top ten. Overall study findings and caveats: Spike-specific TCR breadth and depth rose after two AZD1222 doses. Baseline serology detected seropositivity in only a handful of AZD1222 recipients. Reportedly, close to half of spike-specific TCRs are directed against unmutated variant regions.

The sequence came from an adult in good health. This specimen consisted of peripheral blood, obtained on day 0 of AZD1222 vaccination. The chain employs TRBV12-5 and TRBJ1-3; D uncertain. The CDR3 DNA reads TGTGCTAGTGGTTTGGTAGTAATGAGGAGGGTTCTAGGAGGAAACACCATATATTTT. This codes for CASGLVVMRRVLGGNTIYF. Looking up the rest from reference TRBV12-5 and TRBJ1-3 gives the full variable domain: DARVTQTPRHKVTEMGQEVTMRCQPILGHNTVFWYRQTMMQGLELLAYFRNRAPLDDSGMPKDRFSAEMPDATLATLKIQPSEPRDSAVYFCASGLVVMRRVLGGNTIYFGEGSWLTVV.